The next 25 T cell receptor beta chains were all read from a single sample in a study of identical twins (dated by TCRdb to between 2015 and 2016). Library construction relied on 5' RACE. Sequencer: Illumina HiSeq 2000. TCRdb reprocessed the public reads (quality trimming at Q25 with fastp, clone calling with MiXCR) and kept in-frame beta chains. Rows with one shared CDR3 protein collapse into an entry with the most common genes and DNA. The sample table records 1.5 million or so distinct CDR3 sequences; around 29% of these occur just once. Roughly 0.3% of the sample comes from the top ten. The sequenced material came from cord blood. The receptors derive from a newborn girl in good health.

The chain combines TRBV20-1 with TRBJ2-3; 7 bases are shared with TRBD2. With 4 bases clipped from V and 7 bases from J, the junction kept 14 bases outside the gene matches. The CDR3 is 15 residues long. The germline V gene encodes CDR1 DFQATT and CDR2 SNEGSKA (reference sequence). The CDR3, as DNA: TGCAGTGCTACCACCCTAGGGGAGGGCCCTCATACGCAGTATTTT. It is translated as CSATTLGEGPHTQYF.

The chain couples TRBV12-3 or TRBV12-4 to TRBJ2-1; D is uncertain. V dropped 0 bases and J dropped 8 bases, with 14 bases sitting between them. The CDR3 consists of 15 residues. The chain's CDR3 is CASSLAVARVYEQFF. The CDR3 DNA is TGTGCCAGCAGTTTAGCGGTGGCTAGGGTATATGAGCAGTTCTTC.

The V and J genes are TRBV9 and TRBJ1-2; D unresolved. The CDR3 sequence is 11 residues long. Germline assignment: CDR1 SGDLS and CDR2 YYNGEE. Trimming cost V 7 bases and J 4 bases, with 8 bases left between them. The CDR3 is CASDSIYGYTF. The CDR3 DNA reads as TGTGCCAGCGACTCTATCTATGGCTACACCTTC.

The sample holds one count of this clonotype. The CDR3 protein is CASSFPLIRDEQYF. In DNA, the CDR3 is TGTGCCAGCAGTTTCCCCCTTATCCGGGATGAGCAGTACTTC. The chain combines TRBV12-3 or TRBV12-4 with TRBJ2-5; weak D call: TRBD2 (5 bases). With 3 bases removed from V and 11 bases from J, the gap between germline ends came to 19 bases. This CDR3 has 14 residues.

This clonotype was found a few times. The chain joins TRBV12-3 or TRBV12-4 to TRBJ2-3, with 8 bases matching TRBD2. The CDR3 has 15 amino acids. J was trimmed by 5 bases and V by 6 bases; bases with no gene match: 10. The CDR3 reads CASRGASGPGDTQYF. The CDR3 DNA sequence: TGTGCCAGCAGGGGAGCTAGCGGGCCAGGAGATACGCAGTATTTT.

This clonotype has a handful of counts. V gene TRBV7-6 combines with J gene TRBJ2-7; D call uncertain. Germline V gene sequence: CDR1 SGHVS, CDR2 FNYEAQ. Trimming stripped 3 bases from V and 2 bases from J, with 14 bases between. There are 15 residues in the CDR3. CDR3 sequence: CASSFSPIGPYEQYF. CDR3 coding DNA: TGTGCCAGCAGCTTTAGCCCCATAGGGCCCTACGAGCAGTACTTC.

The genes are TRBV10-1 and TRBJ2-3; no reliable D call. The ends were cut back, 7 bases at V and 1 base at J, with 18 bases in the middle. The germline CDR1 and CDR2 sequences are WNHNN and SYGVQD (reference sequence). The CDR3 totals 16 residues. CDR3 amino acids: CASTSIVAKGTDTQYF. The CDR3 DNA sequence: TGCGCCAGCACGAGCATCGTTGCGAAGGGCACAGATACGCAGTATTTT.

The chain has TRBV6-1 and TRBJ2-3; TRBD2 aligns across 9 bases. The CDR3 contains 16 residues. With V trimmed by 5 bases and J by 1 base, 7 bases remained unmatched. Germline loops: CDR1 MNHNS, CDR2 SASEGT. CDR3 residues: CASSRGTSRGTDTQYF. The DNA of the CDR3 is TGTGCCAGCAGTCGAGGGACTAGCCGGGGCACAGATACGCAGTATTTT.

CDR3 loop: CASSTLMSRYGYTF. The CDR3 DNA follows: TGTGCCAGCAGCACACTTATGAGTCGTTATGGCTACACCTTC. The chain carries TRBV11-2 and TRBJ1-2; D gene uncertain. V lost 5 bases and J lost 5, with 15 bases in between. This CDR3 has 14 amino acids. CDR1 is SGHAT and CDR2 is FQNNGV in the germline V gene. The variable domain in full, completed from reference TRBV11-2 and TRBJ1-2, reads EAGVAQSPRYKIIEKRQSVAFWCNPISGHATLYWYQQILGQGPKLLIQFQNNGVVDDSQLPKDRFSAERLKGVDSTLKIQPAKLEDSAVYLCASSTLMSRYGYTFGSGTRLTVV.

V and J are TRBV28 and TRBJ1-2; 8 bases are a match to TRBD1. The CDR3 contains 15 residues. Germline V gene data show CDR1 as MDHEN and CDR2 as SYDVKM. V was pared by 4 bases and J by 3 bases, with 7 bases of the junction left unmatched. The CDR3 protein is CASSSPQGVYYGYTF. CDR3 DNA: TGTGCCAGCAGTTCCCCACAGGGGGTCTACTATGGCTACACCTTC.

The chain is built from TRBV11-2 and TRBJ2-2, with D uncertain. Germline values: CDR1 SGHAT, CDR2 FQNNGV. V lost 0 bases and J lost 0, with 8 bases in between. The CDR3 is 16 amino acids. DNA of the CDR3: TGTGCCAGCAGCTTAGACCTAGGTACGAACACCGGGGAGCTGTTTTTT. Encoded protein: CASSLDLGTNTGELFF.

This clonotype was counted between two and nine times. This CDR3 is CASIGTLGGAEAFF. CDR3 DNA sequence: TGTGCCAGCATCGGAACCCTCGGGGGCGCTGAAGCTTTCTTT. The rearrangement links TRBV28 to TRBJ1-1; D might be TRBD1 (6 bases). The CDR3 extends over 14 amino acids. Germline loops: CDR1 MDHEN, CDR2 SYDVKM. V was clipped by 7 bases and J by 6 bases, with 18 bases between them.

There are a few counts of this clonotype. The chain has TRBV20-1 and TRBJ2-5; 9 nucleotides match TRBD1. The CDR3 is 14 amino acids. The V and J ends lost 4 bases and 2 bases, in that order; junction bases with no gene match: 5. CDR1 DFQATT and CDR2 SNEGSKA come from the germline V gene (reference sequence). The CDR3: CSANTGQGQETQYF. In nucleotides, the CDR3 is TGCAGTGCTAACACCGGACAGGGGCAAGAGACCCAGTACTTC.

Only a few counts were recorded for this clonotype. The chain links TRBV2 to TRBJ2-1; 11 bases agree with TRBD1. The J call is in doubt because the DNA end fits TRBJ2-7 better. CDR1 and CDR2 (germline): SNHLY, FYNNEI. This CDR3 comprises 14 residues. The CDR3 region is CASSGTGGYNEQYF. The CDR3 nucleotides are TGTGCCAGCAGTGGGACAGGGGGCTACAATGAGCAGTACTTC.

This clonotype was seen repeatedly, ten times or more. This chain links TRBV7-9 with TRBJ2-7, with D perhaps TRBD1 (6 bases). This CDR3 is built from 13 residues. In germline, CDR1 is SEHNR, CDR2 FQNEAQ (reference sequence). V was clipped by 5 bases and J by 4 bases, with 12 bases between them. The CDR3 DNA sequence: TGTGCCAGCAGCCGGGACAATCATTACGAGCAGTACTTC. Translation: CASSRDNHYEQYF.

The chain carries TRBV11-1 and TRBJ2-4; D gene uncertain. The J call is uncertain, as TRBJ2-7 better fits the DNA end. Germline CDR1 and CDR2: SGHAT and FQDESV (reference sequence). The CDR3 spans 16 residues. DNA of the CDR3: TGTGCCAGCAGCTTAGAACTCGGTAACCCCTCCTACGAGCAGTACTTC. Translation gives CASSLELGNPSYEQYF.

In this sample, this clonotype turned up a few times. The chain combines TRBV21-1 with TRBJ1-5; the table's D call TRBD1 went unverified against the DNA. TRBV21-1 is tagged as a pseudogene. The CDR3 extends over 13 amino acids. The CDR3 loop reads CASRRQGQPPQHF. CDR3 coding DNA: TGTGCCAGCAGACGACAGGGGCAGCCGCCCCAGCATTTT.

The genes are TRBV5-1 and TRBJ2-5, with D possibly matching TRBD1 (6 bases). The CDR3 is 14 amino acids. Germline V gives CDR1 SGHRS, CDR2 YFSETQ. Trimming left V 4 bases short and J 1 base short, with 11 bases between. The CDR3 protein is CASSPDRSQETQYF. The CDR3 DNA follows: TGCGCCAGCAGCCCAGACAGGTCCCAAGAGACCCAGTACTTC.

The table lists this clonotype with a few counts. J is TRBJ2-1 and V is TRBV28, with 7 bases that match TRBD2. Germline CDR1 and CDR2: MDHEN and SYDVKM. The CDR3 length is 17 residues. V lost 7 bases and J lost 4; bases outside the gene matches: 16. In DNA form, the CDR3 reads TGTGCCAGCACCCTCAGCCCGGGAGCGGGACGATACAATGAGCAGTTCTTC. Translated: CASTLSPGAGRYNEQFF.

This chain uses TRBV3-1 with TRBJ2-1; D perhaps matches TRBD1 (7 bases). The CDR3 covers 15 residues. The V end was cut by 1 base, the J end by 7 bases, with 14 bases between. Germline V CDR1 and CDR2: LGHDT, YNNKEL (reference sequence). The CDR3 loop reads CASSQVQEGANEQFF. CDR3 sequence (DNA): TGTGCCAGCAGCCAAGTCCAGGAGGGGGCGAATGAGCAGTTCTTC.

The V call is TRBV13, the J call TRBJ2-1; the match to TRBD1 covers 7 bases. Germline CDR1 reads PRHDT; CDR2 reads FYEKMQ (reference sequence). CDR3 size: 12 residues. J was trimmed by 4 bases and V by 10 bases; bases with no gene match: 4. In DNA, the CDR3 is TGTGCCATTGACAGGGTTTACAATGAGCAGTTCTTC. It yields the protein CAIDRVYNEQFF.

This clonotype was detected a few times. V gene TRBV12-3 or TRBV12-4 combines with J gene TRBJ1-2; tentative D call: TRBD1 (5 bases). This CDR3 is built from 14 residues. Trimming left V 1 base short and J 4 bases short, with 10 bases between. The CDR3 loop is CASSLGDEGYGYTF. DNA for the CDR3: TGTGCCAGCAGTTTAGGGGACGAGGGCTATGGCTACACCTTC.

This clonotype was seen only a few times. The V gene is TRBV7-8, the J gene TRBJ2-7, with 8 bases aligning to TRBD1. V lost 4 bases and J lost 3; bases outside the gene matches: 11. The germline CDR1 and CDR2 sequences are SGHVS and FQNEAQ. The CDR3 length is 16 residues. The CDR3 region is CASSSRLDRADYEQYF. CDR3 DNA sequence: TGTGCCAGCAGCTCGCGCTTGGACAGGGCAGACTACGAGCAGTACTTC. Variable domain in full (rest from reference TRBV7-8 and TRBJ2-7): GAGVSQSPRYKVAKRGQDVALRCDPISGHVSLFWYQQALGQGPEFLTYFQNEAQLDKSGLPSDRFFAERPEGSVSTLKIQRTQQEDSAVYLCASSSRLDRADYEQYFGPGTRLTVT.

The V gene is TRBV20-1, the J gene TRBJ2-7; no clear D gene. V was clipped by 1 base and J by 4 bases, with 17 bases between them. The CDR3 contains 15 residues. Germline V lookup: CDR1 DFQATT, CDR2 SNEGSKA (reference sequence). The CDR3 reads CSARGLAGLGYEQYF. CDR3 nucleotides: TGCAGTGCTAGAGGTCTCGCAGGATTGGGGTACGAGCAGTACTTC.

J is TRBJ1-2 and V is TRBV5-1, with D maybe TRBD1 (6 bases). V gave up 6 bases and J gave up 4 bases, with 19 bases separating them. Germline CDR1 and CDR2: SGHRS and YFSETQ. The CDR3 is 15 residues long. The DNA of the CDR3 is TGCGCCAGCAAGGTGGAACAGGGACCCCTCTATGGCTACACCTTC. Protein product: CASKVEQGPLYGYTF.